This TCR beta chain was captured by sequencing in a study of cytotoxic CD8 clonotypes in ibrutinib-treated CLL. The CDR3 extends over 12 amino acids. CDR1 is SGHTA and CDR2 is FQGNSA in the germline V gene. The ends were cut back, 5 bases at V and 7 bases at J, with 9 bases in the middle. Broader study findings: Public clonotypes showed up rarely, and on treatment they shrank or held steady.

About 2.1 micrograms of genomic DNA (from cryopreserved PBMCs) were used for TCR beta libraries. About this clone itself: Its antigen is not identified.

Assay used: immunoSEQ multiplex PCR; TCRdb lists only in-frame clones, some missing. The table lists roughly 42,000 clones, around 67% of them singletons, with about 6.8% in the top ten. The sample was PBMCs, taken at disease progression, from a patient treated with ibrutinib. The sequence was obtained from a human donor with chronic lymphocytic leukemia. J is TRBJ1-5 and V is TRBV7-2; the D is unclear. The DNA of the CDR3 is TGTGCCAGCAGCCCGGCCGGCCAGCCCCAGCATTTT. Translated, it gives CASSPAGQPQHF.